The TCR beta chain described here comes from a study of spatial heterogeneity in lung cancer (dated by TCRdb to between 2017 and 2020). Study-level background: The donors were 65 to 90 patients from the lung TRACERx cohort who had early-stage, untreated non-small cell lung cancer. Follow-up PBMC samples were sequenced whenever available, with the median time to follow-up being two to three years after resection. Beta-chain transcripts were consistently detected in greater numbers than alpha-chain transcripts, which likely reflected higher beta-chain transcript abundance. In the raw uncorrected reads, each unique combination of TCR and UMI appeared on average more than ten times. In non-small cell lung cancer, the study quantitatively compared TCR alpha and beta repertoires across several tumor regions, matched nontumor lung, and blood. Nonsynonymous mutation counts, determined by whole-exome sequencing of tumor tissue, were related to TCR repertoire features. At surgery, roughly 220 tumor regions, 64 matched nontumor lung samples and fewer than 60 PBMC samples were TCR-sequenced for both alpha and beta chains.

The intended sense of this specimen's time point label: blood at routine non-recurrence follow-up after resection. For TCR sequencing, whole RNA was extracted from tumor and nontumor lung tissue, or from cryopreserved PBMC samples, and no cell sorting was done. A patient was chosen for TCR sequencing only when enough RNA was available from at least two tumor regions. Overall results and qualifications from the work: Ubiquitous expanded tumor TCRs were detected in blood more often at tumor resection than at routine follow-up. Confirming at a functional level the hypothesis that regional TCRs recognize regional mutations was considered to require additional single-cell paired TCR alpha and beta sequencing. Only 13 to 15 patients were included in the comparisons of baseline and follow-up blood repertoires.

The V end gives up 4 bases and the J end 8 bases, leaving 11 bases in the junction not matched to a gene. From cysteine to phenylalanine, the CDR3 is 16 amino acids long. Only the CDR3 part of the read is kept: 48 bases, read in frame from the first base. As encoded in the germline V gene, CDR1 is KGHSH while CDR2 is LQKENI. This clonotype was seen at least ten times. Its antigen specificity is not known. The record has no base qualities; no much larger clone is one base away. The library was produced with 5' RACE. The instrument was a NextSeq 500. To allow correction of PCR and sequencing errors, the TCR library protocol tagged every TCR cDNA molecule with a unique molecular identifier. The study's processing was this. Decombinator tools were used for TCR identification, UMI-based error correction and CDR3 extraction. Expanded TCRs were defined as those above a frequency of 2 per 1,000, corresponding to the top 1% of the tumor frequency distribution. Renyi diversity was computed with the R vegan package after each repertoire had been subsampled 100 times to 5,000 TCRs. CDR3 similarity networks were built from amino acid triplet string-kernel similarity, connecting CDR3s with pairwise similarity above 0.82. Clones were called with MiXCR by TCRdb after fastp trimmed the public reads at Q25, and only in-frame beta chains were retained. Each CDR3 protein gets just one entry, which takes the most common genes and DNA from the rows behind it. The V and J calls here are based on TCRdb, not the publication. This sample is represented by approximately 43,000 distinct CDR3 sequences; about 10% of them were singletons. The ten top clones hold 17% of the sample.

The sequence is built from TRBV18 and TRBJ1-4, and 9 junction bases match TRBD1. The sequence derives from a female donor with early-stage non-small cell lung cancer. Sample: PBMCs, taken at follow-up. At the DNA level, the sequence is TGTGCCAGCTCACAGGGACAGGGATTCTCCAAGGAAAAACTGTTTTTT. Translated, it gives CASSQGQGFSKEKLFF. Where the CDR3 stops, the reference TRBV18 and TRBJ1-4 genes take over; the full variable domain is NAGVMQNPRHLVRRRGQEARLRCSPMKGHSHVYWYRQLPEEGLKFMVYLQKENIIDESGMPKERFSAEFPKEGPSILRIQQVVRGDSAAYFCASSQGQGFSKEKLFFGSGTQLSVL.